What follows are 24 T cell receptor beta chains derived from one specimen sequenced in a study of glioma-infiltrating T cells. Amplification of TCR alpha and beta CDR3 regions from RNA used iRepertoire nested multiplex PCR. MiXCR, applied by TCRdb to the multiplex PCR reads, yields one record per CDR3 protein. There are around 130,000 distinct CDR3 sequences in the sample; approximately 26% occur only once, and around a quarter lies in the top ten. Sequencing was carried out using glioma tissue, nonneoplastic brain tissue, or PBMCs (not recorded which). The origin of the receptors is a human donor with low-grade glioma or glioblastoma, undergoing nonglioma brain surgery, or in good health (not recorded which).

This clonotype was picked up a small number of times. The CDR3 nucleotides read TGCAGTGCCCGCGGACAGGGAGGAAATGTGAATGAGCAGTTCTTC. Translated: CSARGQGGNVNEQFF. The J gene is TRBJ2-1, the V gene TRBV20-1; 8 bases align to TRBD1. J gave up 7 bases and V 6 bases, and 14 bases lay outside the gene matches. This CDR3 is built from 15 residues. Germline V gene sequence: CDR1 DFQATT, CDR2 SNEGSKA (reference sequence).

There are a few counts of this clonotype. The V and J genes are TRBV7-6 and TRBJ2-2; D is ambiguous. V dropped 5 bases and J dropped 2 bases, with 9 bases sitting between them. This CDR3 contains 14 residues. Per the germline V gene, CDR1 is SGHVS and CDR2 is FNYEAQ. The CDR3 is CASSPAPNTGELFF. CDR3 nucleotide sequence: TGTGCCAGCAGCCCCGCCCCAAACACCGGGGAGCTGTTTTTT.

This clonotype was recorded many times. This chain uses TRBV5-4 with TRBJ1-3; D is possibly TRBD1 (5 bases). V shed 4 bases and J shed 0 bases, with 5 bases lying between them. CDR1 and CDR2 (germline): SGHNT, YYREEE (reference sequence). The CDR3 is 13 amino acids. For the CDR3, the DNA is TGTGCCAGCAGCGACAGCTCTGGAAACACCATATATTTT. Protein: CASSDSSGNTIYF.

Only a few counts were recorded for this clonotype. A much larger clonotype is one base distant, so this may be a read error. The chain combines TRBV28 with TRBJ1-4; D remains ambiguous. Looked up from germline, CDR1 is MDHEN and CDR2 is SYDVKM. Between the trimmed V and J ends, which lost 3 bases and 5 bases, there was a span of 4 bases. There are 12 residues in the CDR3. CDR3 protein: CASSFQNEKLFF. CDR3 coding DNA: TGTGCCAGCAGTTTCCAAAATGAAAAACTGTTTTTT.

Only a few counts were recorded for this clonotype. This CDR3 is CSAPTEDYGYTF. The CDR3 DNA is TGCAGTGCGCCAACTGAGGACTATGGCTACACCTTC. The chain combines TRBV20-1 with TRBJ1-2; D uncertain. There are 12 residues in the CDR3. Germline CDR1 and CDR2: DFQATT and SNEGSKA (reference sequence). Trimming shortened V by 6 bases and J by 3 bases, and 11 bases separated the two germline ends.

This chain links TRBV6-6 with TRBJ1-1; D may be TRBD1 (5 bases). Germline V gene sequence: CDR1 MNHNY, CDR2 SVGAGI (reference sequence). CDR3 size: 15 residues. Trimming cost V 2 bases and J 1 base, with 11 bases left between them. CDR3 loop: CASSYNPQGNTEAFF. In nucleotides, the CDR3 is TGTGCCAGCAGTTACAACCCCCAGGGGAACACTGAAGCTTTCTTT.

The J gene is TRBJ1-3, the V gene TRBV12-3 or TRBV12-4; D not certain. The CDR3 runs 12 residues. V was trimmed by 3 bases and J by 3 bases, leaving 3 bases between them. DNA of the CDR3: TGTGCCAGCAGTTTCCTTGGAAACACCATATATTTT. Its protein product is CASSFLGNTIYF.

This clonotype was detected many times. This chain uses TRBV4-1 with TRBJ2-5; tentatively, D is TRBD1 or TRBD2 (5 bases each). This CDR3 is 15 amino acids long. Germline values: CDR1 MGHRA, CDR2 YSYEKL. V lost 4 bases and J lost 2, with 14 bases in between. The CDR3 spells CASSRIGTYQETQYF. The DNA for the CDR3 is TGCGCCAGCAGCCGGATCGGGACGTATCAAGAGACCCAGTACTTC.

This clonotype was counted a few times. CDR3 residues: CASSAAQGYQPQHF. For the CDR3, the DNA is TGTGCCAGTAGTGCGGCACAGGGATATCAGCCCCAGCATTTT. V gene TRBV19 combines with J gene TRBJ1-5; the D gene is possibly TRBD1 (6 bases). The germline V and J ends were trimmed by 5 bases and 5 bases, with 13 bases remaining between them. Germline loops: CDR1 LNHDA, CDR2 SQIVND (reference sequence). The CDR3 runs to 14 residues.

The V gene is TRBV6-1, the J gene TRBJ2-7; 9 nucleotides match TRBD1. The CDR3 contains 18 residues. Trimming at V came to 5 bases and at J to 3 bases, leaving 17 bases not matched to a gene. From germline, CDR1 is MNHNS and CDR2 SASEGT. In DNA, the CDR3 is TGTGCCAGCAGTTCCCTCACGCCCTCGGGGACAGGGCACTACGAGCAGTACGTC. Protein: CASSSLTPSGTGHYEQYV.

Points on this clonotype: Possible read error: a much larger clone is one base away. The chain employs TRBV6-2 or TRBV6-3 and TRBJ2-2, with D possibly matching TRBD1 (6 bases). The CDR3 extends over 15 amino acids. Germline V CDR1 and CDR2: MNHEY, SVGEGT. Trimming left V 4 bases short and J 7 bases short, with 16 bases between. CDR3 DNA sequence: TGTGCCAGCAGTTCCGGGACATACTTCATCGGGGAGCTGTTTTTT. This gives the protein CASSSGTYFIGELFF.

The chain uses TRBV7-9 and TRBJ1-2; 8 bases match TRBD1. The CDR3 contains 13 residues. Germline lookup yields CDR1 SEHNR and CDR2 FQNEAQ (reference sequence). Trimming cost V 8 bases and J 4 bases; bases outside gene matches: 6. CDR3 amino acids: CASGQGGTYGYTF. In DNA form, the CDR3 reads TGTGCCAGCGGACAGGGCGGTACCTATGGCTACACCTTC.

At least ten counts were recorded for this clonotype. The rearrangement links TRBV20-1 to TRBJ1-1, with 7 bases lining up with TRBD1. The CDR3 has 13 amino acids. CDR1 is DFQATT, CDR2 SNEGSKA, per germline (reference sequence). Trimming removed 0 bases from V and 3 bases from J; junction bases left unmatched: 1. CDR3 loop: CSARETGDTEAFF. CDR3 in DNA: TGCAGTGCTAGAGAAACAGGGGACACTGAAGCTTTCTTT.

This clonotype was observed a few times. V gene TRBV20-1 combines with J gene TRBJ2-3, with D unclear. Germline V gene data show CDR1 as DFQATT and CDR2 as SNEGSKA (reference sequence). There are 16 residues in the CDR3. Trimming took off 3 bases at V and 0 bases at J, with 16 bases between the two ends. The CDR3 nucleotides are TGCAGTGCTAGTCGACGGCTAGAGACTAGCACAGATACGCAGTATTTT. Protein sequence: CSASRRLETSTDTQYF.

In regard to this clonotype: A much larger clone lies a single base off, so this may be a read error. The V gene is TRBV20-1, the J gene TRBJ2-7; a possible D gene is TRBD1 (5 bases). Between the trimmed V and J ends, which lost 6 bases and 0 bases, there was a span of 6 bases. Per germline, CDR1 DFQATT and CDR2 SNEGSKA (reference sequence). CDR3 length: 11 amino acids. CDR3 DNA: TGCAGTGCGGACAACTCCTACGAGCAGTACGTC. Protein product: CSADNSYEQYV.

The V gene is TRBV7-2, the J gene TRBJ2-1, with D perhaps TRBD1 or TRBD2 (6 bases each). CDR3 size: 16 residues. V lost 2 bases, J lost 8 bases, and 19 bases lay in between. Per germline, CDR1 SGHTA and CDR2 FQGNSA. The CDR3 sequence is CASSLWGGDGGDEQFF. CDR3 bases: TGTGCCAGCAGCTTATGGGGCGGGGACGGGGGCGATGAGCAGTTCTTC.

This clonotype was observed a single time. The CDR3 carries no conserved terminal phenylalanine or tryptophan, so it likely arises from a read error. This rearrangement joins TRBV3-1 to TRBJ1-1; D call uncertain. The V end lost 3 bases, the J end lost 4 bases, and 3 bases lay between the germline ends. Germline V gene data show CDR1 as LGHDT and CDR2 as YNNKEL (reference sequence). The CDR3 extends over 11 amino acids. The CDR3 nucleotides read TGTGCCAGCAGCCATGTCACTGAAGCTTTCCTT. Protein: CASSHVTEAFL.

As to this clonotype: A much larger clone is a single base away; this may be a read error. J is TRBJ1-6 and V is TRBV6-5; maybe TRBD1 (6 bases). The CDR3 sequence is 14 residues long. Germline V gene sequence: CDR1 MNHEY, CDR2 SVGAGI. Trimming stripped 0 bases from V and 12 bases from J, with 12 bases between. The CDR3 loop reads CASSYSEGDLPLHF. The CDR3 DNA sequence: TGTGCCAGCAGTTACTCGGAGGGGGATCTACCCCTCCACTTT.

In regard to this clonotype: Sequence at one end of the junction differs from germline and may be a read error. The CDR3 DNA is TGCGCCAGCAGTCTTGGGCGGGGGGTCTCCTACAATGAGCAGCTCTTC. Protein sequence: CASSLGRGVSYNEQLF. This chain joins TRBV5-1 and TRBJ2-1, with 8 bases lining up with TRBD2. The CDR3 consists of 16 residues. Germline values: CDR1 SGHRS, CDR2 YFSETQ.

This clonotype occurred many times. This rearrangement joins TRBV15 to TRBJ1-5, with D possibly TRBD1 on 5 matching bases. This CDR3 has 15 amino acids. Germline CDR1 LNHNV, CDR2 YYDKDF (reference sequence). V was trimmed by 4 bases and J by 3 bases, leaving 13 bases between them. This CDR3 is CATSMGTVANQPQHF. The CDR3 nucleotides are TGTGCCACCAGCATGGGGACCGTCGCCAATCAGCCCCAGCATTTT.

The chain has TRBV19 and TRBJ1-6; D not certain. The CDR3 totals 16 residues. CDR1 and CDR2 (germline): LNHDA, SQIVND (reference sequence). The CDR3 is CVSSLEALGYNSPLHF. The CDR3 DNA reads as TGTGTTAGTAGCCTCGAGGCACTGGGGTATAATTCACCCCTCCACTTT.

This clonotype was observed many times. CDR3 sequence reads: CASSTEGGRETQYF. The CDR3 region has the DNA TGTGCCAGCAGCACGGAGGGGGGGAGGGAGACCCAGTACTTC. V gene TRBV6-1 combines with J gene TRBJ2-5, with D possibly TRBD2 on 7 matching bases. CDR1 and CDR2 (germline): MNHNS, SASEGT. V shed 6 bases and J shed 5 bases, with 16 bases lying between them. The CDR3 extends over 14 amino acids.

In its sample, this clonotype was seen many times. The chain couples TRBV6-1 to TRBJ1-1; D not resolved. The V end lost 8 bases, the J end lost 1 base, and 5 bases lay between the germline ends. Germline V CDR1 and CDR2: MNHNS, SASEGT. The CDR3 spans 11 residues. The CDR3, as DNA: TGTGCCAGCGAATGGAACACTGAAGCTTTCTTT. Protein sequence: CASEWNTEAFF.

This clonotype was observed at least ten times. The V call is TRBV20-1, the J call TRBJ1-6, with 9 bases lining up with TRBD1. The V gene end was trimmed by 3 bases and the J gene end by 10 bases; junction bases not matched to a gene: 4. Per germline, CDR1 DFQATT and CDR2 SNEGSKA (reference sequence). The CDR3 has 13 amino acids. CDR3 loop: CSASPGQGSPLHF. The DNA of the CDR3 is TGCAGTGCTAGCCCGGGACAGGGCTCACCCCTCCACTTT.